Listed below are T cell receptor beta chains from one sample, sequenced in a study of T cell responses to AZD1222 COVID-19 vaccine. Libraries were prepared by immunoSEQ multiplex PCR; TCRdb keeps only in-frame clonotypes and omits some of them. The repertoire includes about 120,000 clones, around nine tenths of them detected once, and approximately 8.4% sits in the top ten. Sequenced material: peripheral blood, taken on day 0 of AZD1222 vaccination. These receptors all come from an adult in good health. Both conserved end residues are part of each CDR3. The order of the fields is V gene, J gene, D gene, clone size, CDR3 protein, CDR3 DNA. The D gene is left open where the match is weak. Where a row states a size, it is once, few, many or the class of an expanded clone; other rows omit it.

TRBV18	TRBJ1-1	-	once	CASSGRSKNTEAFF	TGTGCCAGCTCGGGACGCTCGAAGAACACTGAAGCTTTCTTT
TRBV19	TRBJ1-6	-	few	CASSGGGSSYNSPLHF	TGTGCCAGTAGTGGCGGGGGCAGCTCCTATAATTCACCCCTCCACTTT
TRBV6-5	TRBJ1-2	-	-	CASSYSRGGYTF	TGTGCCAGCAGTTACTCGAGGGGTGGCTACACCTTC
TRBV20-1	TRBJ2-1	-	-	CSASWSARNNEQFF	TGCAGTGCTAGTTGGTCGGCTAGAAACAATGAGCAGTTCTTC
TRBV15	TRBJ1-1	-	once	CATSRGGIRKTEAFF	TGTGCCACCAGCAGAGGGGGAATCCGGAAGACTGAAGCTTTCTTT
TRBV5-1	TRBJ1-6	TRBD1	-	CASSLQGVGNSPLHF	TGCGCCAGCAGCTTGCAGGGGGTGGGTAATTCACCCCTCCACTTT
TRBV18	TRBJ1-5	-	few	CASSPGVTQPQHF	TGTGCCAGCTCACCGGGAGTGACCCAGCCCCAGCATTTT
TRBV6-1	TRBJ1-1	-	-	CASSEARRDTEAFF	TGTGCCAGCAGTGAAGCGCGAAGGGACACTGAAGCTTTCTTT
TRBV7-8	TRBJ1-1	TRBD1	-	CASSWTGGSTFF	TGTGCCAGCAGCTGGACAGGGGGATCAACTTTCTTT
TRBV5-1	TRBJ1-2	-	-	CASSLGLQPTGYTF	TGCGCCAGCAGCTTGGGTTTACAGCCGACTGGCTACACCTTC
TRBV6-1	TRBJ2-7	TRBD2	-	CASSGSGTSGFRAYEQYF	TGTGCCAGCAGTGGGAGCGGGACTAGCGGGTTCCGCGCCTACGAGCAGTACTTC
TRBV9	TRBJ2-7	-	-	CASSVVDISYEQYF	TGTGCCAGCAGCGTAGTAGACATCTCCTACGAGCAGTACTTC
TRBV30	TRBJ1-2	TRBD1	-	CAWSVLGTAYGYTF	TGTGCCTGGAGTGTACTCGGGACAGCCTATGGCTACACCTTC
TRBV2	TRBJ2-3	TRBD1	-	CAKGASQDTQYF	TGTGCCAAGGGGGCTAGCCAAGATACGCAGTATTTT
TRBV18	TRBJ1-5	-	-	CASSPGGNQPQHF	TGTGCCAGCTCACCAGGGGGGAATCAGCCCCAGCATTTT
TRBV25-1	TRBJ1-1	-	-	CASSELRGPLNTEAFF	TGTGCCAGCAGTGAATTGAGGGGACCACTGAACACTGAAGCTTTCTTT
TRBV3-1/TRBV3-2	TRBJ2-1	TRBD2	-	CASSQAGGLNEQFF	TGTGCCAGCAGCCAGGCGGGGGGGCTGAATGAGCAGTTCTTC
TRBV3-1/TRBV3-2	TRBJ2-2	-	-	CASSQDRRRTGELFF	TGTGCCAGCAGCCAAGATCGGCGTAGGACCGGGGAGCTGTTTTTT
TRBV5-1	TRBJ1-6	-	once	CASSRYLISDSPLHF	TGCGCCAGCAGCCGCTACCTAATATCGGATTCACCCCTCCACTTT
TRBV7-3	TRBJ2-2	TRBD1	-	CASSSRGSANTGELFF	TGTGCCAGCAGCTCCAGGGGGTCGGCGAACACCGGGGAGCTGTTTTTT
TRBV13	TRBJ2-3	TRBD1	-	CASSPGTAPDTQYF	TGTGCCAGCAGCCCCGGGACAGCTCCAGATACGCAGTATTTT